The 15 T cell receptor beta chains reported below all come from one sample, sequenced in a study of naive and memory T cell subsets. Findings and caveats of the study: A few larger clonotypes appeared in naive repertoires, especially CD8, possibly memory cells re-expressing CD45RA.

Their recognized antigens are unknown. Two oligonucleotides, mixed equimolar, formed the beta constant-region primer covering TRBC1 and TRBC2. Nested alpha and beta constant-region primers with the SP2 primer drove four PCR rounds on ligated cDNA. In TCRdb, the UMI-ligation and nested PCR reads were re-called with MiXCR into one record per CDR3 protein. Among more than 95,000 distinct CDR3 sequences listed, more than 14% were seen once. Specimen: naive CD8+ T cells from blood. The receptors come from a human donor in good health.

A few counts support this clonotype. The V and J genes are TRBV7-6 and TRBJ2-3, with 9 bases lining up with TRBD1. After removal of 5 bases from V and 3 bases from J, the junction contained 3 bases not matched to a gene. The CDR3 runs to 14 residues. Germline lookup yields CDR1 SGHVS and CDR2 FNYEAQ. The CDR3 reads CASSRTGETDTQYF. CDR3 DNA: TGTGCCAGCAGCCGGACAGGGGAGACAGATACGCAGTATTTT.

The J gene is TRBJ1-3, the V gene TRBV9; the match to TRBD1 covers 7 bases. The CDR3 is made up of 14 amino acids. The V gene's germline CDR1 is SGDLS and CDR2 YYNGEE. Trimming cost V 3 bases and J 3 bases; bases outside gene matches: 3. The CDR3 reads CASSAWDSGNTIYF. The CDR3 region has the DNA TGTGCCAGCAGCGCCTGGGACAGTGGAAACACCATATATTTT.

This clonotype showed up just a few times. This chain connects TRBV27 to TRBJ2-1; D is undetermined. V dropped 4 bases and J dropped 5 bases, with 12 bases sitting between them. The germline V gene encodes CDR1 MNHEY and CDR2 SMNVEV (reference sequence). The length of the CDR3 is 14 residues. This CDR3 reads CASSWRGTNNEQFF. In DNA form, the CDR3 reads TGTGCCAGCAGTTGGCGAGGTACCAACAATGAGCAGTTCTTC.

V and J are TRBV20-1 and TRBJ2-1; the D call may be TRBD1 or TRBD2 (6 bases each). The CDR3 is 14 residues long. The ends were cut back, 3 bases at V and 2 bases at J, with 11 bases in the middle. Germline V gives CDR1 DFQATT, CDR2 SNEGSKA (reference sequence). The CDR3 loop is CSASYREAYNEQFF. The DNA of the CDR3 is TGCAGTGCTAGTTACAGGGAGGCCTACAATGAGCAGTTCTTC.

This clonotype was seen repeatedly, ten times or more. The chain links TRBV4-3 to TRBJ2-3; TRBD2 matches at 9 bases. The V gene end was trimmed by 1 base and the J gene end by 7 bases; junction bases not matched to a gene: 15. Germline V gene sequence: CDR1 LGHNA, CDR2 YSLEER. The CDR3 sequence is 18 residues long. This CDR3 reads CASSQVSVAGAAGHTQYF. The DNA for the CDR3 is TGCGCCAGCAGCCAAGTCTCTGTAGCGGGGGCCGCCGGACATACGCAGTATTTT.

This clonotype showed up many times. This chain's CDR3 is CASSYSFPGVGSSYNEQFF. The CDR3 DNA reads as TGTGCCAGCAGTTACTCGTTTCCGGGCGTCGGTAGCTCCTACAATGAGCAGTTCTTC. The chain carries TRBV6-2 or TRBV6-3 and TRBJ2-1; D remains unclear. V dropped 0 bases and J dropped 0 bases, with 18 bases sitting between them. The germline CDR1 and CDR2 sequences are MNHEY and SVGEGT. The CDR3 spans 19 residues.

This clonotype was found a few times. The chain carries TRBV4-3 and TRBJ2-4; 7 positions agree with TRBD1. Germline V gives CDR1 LGHNA, CDR2 YSLEER. Trimming cost V 4 bases and J 9 bases; bases outside gene matches: 6. This CDR3 region has 13 residues. In nucleotides, the CDR3 is TGCGCCAGCAGCCGAGTACAGGGGTCCATTCAGTACTTC. Translated: CASSRVQGSIQYF.

This clonotype was observed a few times. The chain couples TRBV4-2 to TRBJ2-3; 8 positions agree with TRBD2. The CDR3 consists of 17 residues. Losses at the gene ends were 1 base for V and 2 bases for J; bases not matched to a gene: 8. Germline CDR1 reads LGHNA; CDR2 reads YNFKEQ. The CDR3 DNA sequence: TGTGCCAGCAGCCAAGTGTCAGGCGGGGGGCTCACAGATACGCAGTATTTT. It encodes CASSQVSGGGLTDTQYF.

The chain couples TRBV24-1 to TRBJ2-3, with D hard to call. This CDR3 has 15 amino acids. Per germline, CDR1 KGHDR and CDR2 SFDVKD. V lost 3 bases to trimming and J lost 0 bases, with 9 bases between them. Here the CDR3 reads CATSDRLTSTDTQYF. The CDR3 DNA follows: TGTGCCACCAGTGATCGTCTTACTAGCACAGATACGCAGTATTTT.

V gene TRBV4-3 combines with J gene TRBJ2-5; weak D call: TRBD1 (6 bases). The V end lost 0 bases, the J end lost 2 bases, and 7 bases lay between the germline ends. The CDR3 is 14 amino acids. The V gene's germline CDR1 is LGHNA and CDR2 YSLEER. CDR3 region: CASSQDRGQETQYF. As DNA, the CDR3 is TGCGCCAGCAGCCAAGACAGGGGACAAGAGACCCAGTACTTC.

This clonotype was detected only a few times. The CDR3 DNA follows: TGCGCCAGCAGCCAAGATCGGAGTACTAGCGTTGGCACAGATACGCAGTATTTT. Encoded protein: CASSQDRSTSVGTDTQYF. The V gene is TRBV4-3, the J gene TRBJ2-3; 7 bases map to TRBD2. V lost 0 bases to trimming and J lost 1 base; unmatched junction nucleotides: 10. Germline CDR1 and CDR2: LGHNA and YSLEER. The CDR3 contains 18 residues.

There are many counts of this clonotype. V gene TRBV29-1 combines with J gene TRBJ1-1; 7 bases line up with TRBD1. Per germline, CDR1 SQVTM and CDR2 ANQGSEA. V was pared by 6 bases and J by 4 bases, with 2 bases of the junction left unmatched. CDR3 length: 11 residues. DNA for the CDR3: TGCAGCGTCGGGACAGCCACTGAAGCTTTCTTT. It translates to CSVGTATEAFF.

This clonotype was found many times. This chain uses TRBV4-3 with TRBJ1-6; D unresolved. The germline V and J ends were trimmed by 3 bases and 7 bases, with 7 bases remaining between them. The V gene's germline CDR1 is LGHNA and CDR2 YSLEER. This CDR3 has 13 amino acids. CDR3 amino acids: CASSQNLNSPLHF. The CDR3 nucleotides read TGCGCCAGCAGCCAGAACCTGAATTCACCCCTCCACTTT.

This clonotype was detected only a few times. The gene calls are TRBV6-6 and TRBJ2-5; a weak D match, TRBD1 (6 bases). This CDR3 contains 14 residues. V was pared by 2 bases and J by 5 bases, with 12 bases between. The germline CDR1 and CDR2 sequences are MNHNY and SVGAGI (reference sequence). The CDR3 spells CASSYVRGRETQYF. As DNA, the CDR3 is TGTGCCAGCAGTTACGTCAGGGGCAGGGAGACCCAGTACTTC.

The V gene is TRBV5-6, the J gene TRBJ2-3, with D possibly called TRBD1 or TRBD2 (6 bases each). The CDR3 runs to 15 residues. V was pared by 7 bases and J by 4 bases, with 19 bases between. Germline CDR1 and CDR2: SGHDT and YYEEEE. The DNA for the CDR3 is TGTGCCAGCGCTGGGTGGAGGGGGTCCTCAGATACGCAGTATTTT. The encoded protein is CASAGWRGSSDTQYF.